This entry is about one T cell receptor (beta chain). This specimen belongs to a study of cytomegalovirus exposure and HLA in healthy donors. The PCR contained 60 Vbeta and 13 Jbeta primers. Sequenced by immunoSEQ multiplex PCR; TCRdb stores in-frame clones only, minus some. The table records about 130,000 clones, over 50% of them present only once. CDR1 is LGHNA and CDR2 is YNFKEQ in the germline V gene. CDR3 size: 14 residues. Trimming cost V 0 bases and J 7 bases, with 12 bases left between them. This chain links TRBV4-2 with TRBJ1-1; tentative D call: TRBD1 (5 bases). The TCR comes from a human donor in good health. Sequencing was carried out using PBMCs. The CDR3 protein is CASSQEITDSEAFF. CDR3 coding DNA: TGTGCCAGCAGCCAAGAGATTACCGACAGTGAAGCTTTCTTT.